This T cell receptor (beta chain) emerged from a study of blood T cell repertoires in COVID-19. Sequenced by immunoSEQ multiplex PCR; TCRdb stores in-frame clones only, minus some. There are around 77,000 clones in the sample; over 60% occur only once, and over 25% lies in the top ten. Sequences were obtained from peripheral blood. This clonotype was sampled from a woman aged 80 or over with active or convalescent COVID-19.

Here the CDR3 reads CASSLASGGAWDNEQFF. The CDR3 DNA sequence: TGTGCCAGCAGCTTAGCCAGCGGGGGGGCCTGGGACAATGAGCAGTTCTTC. The chain links TRBV7-2 to TRBJ2-1; the match to TRBD2 covers 10 bases. Germline V gene lookup returns CDR1 SGHTA and CDR2 FQGNSA. The length of the CDR3 is 17 residues. V shed 0 bases and J 5 bases; nucleotides not matched to a gene: 7. Supplemented by reference TRBV7-2 and TRBJ2-1, the full variable domain reads GAGVSQSPSNKVTEKGKDVELRCDPISGHTALYWYRQSLGQGLEFLIYFQGNSAPDKSGLPSDRFSAERTGGSVSTLTIQRTQQEDSAVYLCASSLASGGAWDNEQFFGPGTRLTVL.